This TCR beta chain was sequenced during a study of shared clonotypes between healthy human individuals (dated by TCRdb to the early 2020s). Regarding the research as a whole: A couple of women and a few men aged 18 to 49 years were included in the cohort. Per donor, three plates each were used for CD4 naive and CD4 memory, two for CD8 naive, and one for CD8 memory. Each donor's leukapheresis produced roughly between roughly 0.85 and 10 billion PBMCs. To estimate repertoire size and how much clonotype sharing occurs between individuals, the study deeply sequenced the blood TCR repertoires of a handful of healthy adults. Different laboratories and diverse techniques were used to prepare libraries and sequence TCR repertoires, to increase sequencing depth and limit assay-specific biases.

Notes on this clone: Its antigen target is currently unknown. Base qualities are not at hand, and no much larger clone is one base apart.

The donors were healthy, HIV-negative adults with no recently reported acute infections or vaccinations. Every donor was a Caucasian adult residing in Nashville, Tennessee, USA. CD4+ T cells were enriched through magnetic negative selection, after which naive cells were positively selected on CD45RA and the remaining negative fraction served as the memory subset. Blood was obtained by leukapheresis, after which PBMCs were separated by Ficoll-Histopaque density gradient centrifugation and cryopreserved in liquid nitrogen vapor phase. Analytical flow cytometry was used to check the purity and quantity of each magnetically sorted T cell population. From each sorted fraction, genomic DNA was isolated and quantified by UV absorbance on a Nanodrop 2000c. V is reduced by 5 bases and J by 4 bases, leaving a spacing of 12 bases between them. The cysteine opens and the phenylalanine closes a CDR3 of 14 amino acids. Just CDR3 DNA is preserved here, 42 bases in frame from base 1. Per the germline V gene (reference sequence), SEHNR is the CDR1 and FQNEAQ is the CDR2.

Study-level results and caveats: Estimated clonotype richness was generally larger for naive than for memory subsets. Compared with non-shared clonotypes, the clonotypes found in all four sorted-subset donors had higher generation probabilities. Because the study included only a small number of donors, the genetic and exposure-history diversity represented was limited. Across a handful of donors, approximately 5% of naive CD4, 3% to 4% of naive CD8, around 2.1% of memory CD4, and approximately 0.4% of memory CD8 clonotypes were shared. Based on pairwise subsampling, the degree of clonotype sharing among donors was expected to be affected by sequencing depth. Rarefaction of sorted-subset datasets indicated incomplete sequencing despite the large sequencing depth. Sampling was restricted to blood, and TCR repertoires in tissue are likely to differ from TCR repertoires in blood.

Using the deep immunoSEQ assay, TCR CDR3 regions were amplified from genomic DNA by multiplex PCR. Genomic DNA extracted from each cell subset was distributed evenly over all wells of several immunoSEQ 96-well plates, and each plate served as one replicate. For sorted subsets, each replicate PCR was loaded with 200 ng genomic DNA, equivalent to about 30,000 T cell genomes. Purified libraries were quantified with a Qubit 3.0 fluorometer, sized on a Bioanalyzer 2100, and re-quantified with the KAPA Library Quantification kit. Each immunoSEQ 96-well plate was sequenced on its own single-read 150-cycle Illumina NextSeq 550 flow cell. As for the original processing: Because only junctional sequences without quality scores were contained in the immunoSEQ output, filtering matching that applied to full-length reads could not be performed. Sequences were annotated with PyIR, a Python wrapper for IgBLAST v1.9, and V/J genes and CDR3 were assigned using IMGT germline references. Reads with weak V/J assignments (E-value above 1e-6), missing CDR3, stop codons, out-of-frame junctions, or ambiguous translated residues were removed. V3J clonotypes were defined as sequences sharing an identical inferred V gene, J gene, and CDR3 amino acid sequence. Percentage overlap between repertoires was computed as shared unique clonotypes divided by the size of the smaller repertoire. Repertoire richness was assessed with RTK rarefaction, the Chao1 estimator, and Recon v2.1 estimates of unobserved clonotypes. Generation probabilities for all TCRbeta clonotypes obtained by the gDNA method from several donors were computed using OLGA. In its TCRdb copy, this immuneACCESS table keeps in-frame sequences only and misses some clones. Where compared with another copy, unresolved V genes explain less than half of these, and the others have no known cause. V, J and clone size were drawn from that table, and D and trimming were deduced from the DNA. A total of about a million clones appear in this sample, roughly 77% of them only once. The ten largest account for roughly 0.9% of the sample.

The sequenced material came from memory CD4+ T cells from PBMCs. The sample's cell subset or site label is to be understood as: CD45RA-negative fraction. The sequence came from a man younger than 30 in good health. Some clones in this sample may be carry-over from other donors' samples. The chain uses TRBV7-9 and TRBJ2-1, and TRBD2 may be the D gene, going by 6 matching bases. The encoded CDR3 is CASSAPDYYNEQFF. The DNA reads TGTGCCAGCAGCGCGCCGGACTATTACAATGAGCAGTTCTTC.